A single TCR beta chain is shown here with its context. Its antigen is as yet unknown. This sample is part of a study of cytomegalovirus exposure and HLA in healthy donors. Overall study findings and caveats: Presence/absence analyses assumed roughly uniform sequencing depth across donors. The authors later found HLA-associated TCR beta chains more clonally expanded than equally common others. Later analysis suggested links between common viral pathogens and several top significant clusters. According to an earlier analysis, most TCR beta V segments yielded productive rearrangements about 90% or about 30% of the time.

In the PCR, 60 Vbeta and 13 Jbeta primers were used. Profiled with immunoSEQ multiplex PCR; TCRdb holds only in-frame clones, not every one. This sample has approximately 170,000 clones, with 76% found just once. CDR1 is MNHEY and CDR2 is SVGAGI in the germline V gene. V lost 0 bases, J lost 0 bases, and 8 bases lay in between. This CDR3 spans 16 amino acids. This TCR came from a female donor in good health and CMV-seronegative. The chain links TRBV6-5 to TRBJ2-2, with D possibly TRBD2 on 5 matching bases. Sequencing was carried out using PBMCs. CDR3 amino acids: CASSYSIGTNTGELFF. The CDR3 DNA reads as TGTGCCAGCAGTTACTCGATCGGGACGAACACCGGGGAGCTGTTTTTT.